These T cell receptor beta chains were read from a single sample in a study of T cells after somatic rescue of genetic block. Assay: immunoSEQ multiplex PCR; the TCRdb copy retains only in-frame clones and omits some. The profile shows 13,000 to 15,000 clones, approximately 76% of them singletons. Source material: peripheral blood mononuclear cells (PBMCs). Receptors were obtained from a boy aged 10-17 years. Each CDR3 is given with its conserved first and last residue. The D gene is left open where the match is weak. For some rows the clone size is stated as once, few or many, or as a class when expanded; others skip it.

len	v_gene	abundance	j_gene	d_gene	CDR3nt	CDR3aa
14	TRBV4-1	.	TRBJ1-1	.	TGCGCCAGCAGCCAAGATTACAGAAACACTGAAGCTTTCTTT	CASSQDYRNTEAFF
13	TRBV7-9	.	TRBJ2-1	.	TGTGCCAGCAGCCTGGGGGGTCCCCGTGAGCAGTTCTTC	CASSLGGPREQFF
13	TRBV5-1	.	TRBJ2-7	.	TGCGCCAGCAGCTTGGTGGTCTCCTACGAGCAGTACTTC	CASSLVVSYEQYF
16	TRBV6-1	once	TRBJ2-5	TRBD2	TGTGCCAGCAGTGAAATGTTCGCGGCGGGGGTAGAGACCCAGTACTTC	CASSEMFAAGVETQYF
15	TRBV7-9	.	TRBJ1-2	.	TGTGCCAGCAGCTTAGCGGGCGGTCCTCCCTATGGCTACACCTTC	CASSLAGGPPYGYTF
14	TRBV7-3	.	TRBJ2-3	TRBD2	TGTGCCAGCAGCTTGGGACTAGACACAGATACGCAGTATTTT	CASSLGLDTDTQYF
15	TRBV7-6	.	TRBJ2-1	TRBD2	TGTGCCAGCAGCCCTACGGGGACTAGACACAATGAGCAGTTCTTC	CASSPTGTRHNEQFF
15	TRBV6-6	.	TRBJ1-4	TRBD1	TGTGCCAGCAGTCGCAACAGGGGGGGAAATGAAAAACTGTTTTTT	CASSRNRGGNEKLFF
14	TRBV7-9	few	TRBJ2-1	.	TGTGCCAGCAGCTCCGAGGACAGTCTCAATGAGCAGTTCTTC	CASSSEDSLNEQFF
14	TRBV25-1	.	TRBJ2-1	TRBD2	TGTGCCAGCAGTGGTCGACTAGCGGGAGGGCCGTGGTTCTTC	CASSGRLAGGPWFF
16	TRBV7-9	.	TRBJ2-7	.	TGTGCCAGCAGCCCCCGGACAGTTGGGTTCGCCTACGAGCAGTACTTC	CASSPRTVGFAYEQYF
15	TRBV28	.	TRBJ2-7	TRBD1	TGTGCCAGCAGTTCCTGGACAGGCGGGTCCTACGAGCAGTACTTC	CASSSWTGGSYEQYF
16	TRBV28	.	TRBJ1-5	TRBD1	TGTGCCAGCAGTTCCTTCACAGGGGTCCGCGGGTTGGCCCAGCATTTT	CASSSFTGVRGLAQHF